A single sample is the source of the 8 T cell receptor beta chains below, sequenced in a study of blood T cell repertoires in COVID-19. TCRdb's table, derived via immunoSEQ multiplex PCR, lists solely in-frame clones and lacks some. Of roughly 200,000 clones listed, more than 80% are singletons. The sequenced sample consisted of PBMCs or T cells enriched from blood (not recorded which). These receptors originate from a man aged 40-49 years who had recovered from COVID-19.

V usage is TRBV28 and J usage is TRBJ1-6; tentative D call: TRBD1 (6 bases). Germline assignment: CDR1 MDHEN and CDR2 SYDVKM. The CDR3 contains 15 residues. Trimming stripped 7 bases from V and 7 bases from J, with 17 bases between. The CDR3 region has the DNA TGTGCCAGCATCCAAGGGGGGGGATGGAATTCACCCCTCCACTTT. Residues: CASIQGGGWNSPLHF.

The chain employs TRBV2 and TRBJ2-3; D is perhaps TRBD1 (6 bases). The CDR3 covers 13 residues. The V gene lost 9 bases and the J gene lost 5 bases, with 15 bases spanning the gap. Germline CDR1 SNHLY, CDR2 FYNNEI. CDR3 in DNA: TGTGCCAGTTTGTGGGGGCTCGAAGATACGCAGTATTTT. This gives the protein CASLWGLEDTQYF.

The J gene is TRBJ2-7, the V gene TRBV5-4, with D maybe TRBD1 (6 bases). Germline V lookup: CDR1 SGHNT, CDR2 YYREEE (reference sequence). The CDR3 sequence is 15 residues long. The V end was cut by 4 bases, the J end by 5 bases, with 19 bases between. In nucleotides, the CDR3 is TGTGCCAGCAGCCCTTATCCGACAGGCGCGGACGAGCAGTACTTC. This encodes CASSPYPTGADEQYF.

The chain combines TRBV5-6 with TRBJ1-6; weak D call: TRBD1 (6 bases). Germline values: CDR1 SGHDT, CDR2 YYEEEE. The CDR3 consists of 13 residues. The V end was cut by 2 bases, the J end by 10 bases, with 10 bases between. This chain's CDR3 is CASSFYRDSPLHF. The CDR3 DNA sequence: TGTGCCAGCAGCTTTTACAGGGACTCACCCCTCCACTTT.

V is TRBV5-5 and J is TRBJ1-2; possibly TRBD1 for D (5 bases). Per the germline V gene, CDR1 is SGHKS and CDR2 is YYEKEE (reference sequence). The CDR3 has 17 residues. Trimming stripped 4 bases from V and 2 bases from J, with 21 bases between. The CDR3 protein is CASSPGQGILRNYGYTF. The CDR3 DNA is TGTGCCAGCAGCCCCGGACAAGGAATACTTAGAAACTATGGCTACACCTTC.

V is TRBV19 and J is TRBJ2-5, with 7 positions matching TRBD1. V lost 4 bases and J lost 5; bases outside the gene matches: 7. The CDR3 has 14 residues. The V gene's germline CDR1 is LNHDA and CDR2 SQIVND (reference sequence). DNA of the CDR3: TGTGCCAGTAGTACGACAGGGAGTCGGGAGACCCAGTACTTC. Translation: CASSTTGSRETQYF.

This chain connects TRBV7-6 to TRBJ2-7, with D possibly being TRBD1 (6 bases). CDR1 is SGHVS, CDR2 FNYEAQ, per germline. V was clipped by 5 bases and J by 5 bases, with 22 bases between them. The CDR3 runs to 16 residues. DNA for the CDR3: TGTGCCAGCAGCAGCCAAGGACAGCTCCCTGGGGACGAGCAGTACTTC. Its translation: CASSSQGQLPGDEQYF.

The chain joins TRBV19 to TRBJ1-3; 9 bases align to TRBD1. Trimming cost V 7 bases and J 0 bases; bases outside gene matches: 22. Germline CDR1 reads LNHDA; CDR2 reads SQIVND (reference sequence). The CDR3 is 21 amino acids. CDR3 protein: CASTTQYGGQGPSNSGNTIYF. CDR3 nucleotides: TGTGCCAGTACCACACAGTATGGGGGACAGGGTCCCTCCAACTCTGGAAACACCATATATTTT.